The 6 T cell receptor beta chains presented below share a single source sample, sequenced in a study of blood T cell repertoires in COVID-19. Sequencing used immunoSEQ multiplex PCR; TCRdb keeps in-frame clones, though not all of them. The table lists about 250,000 clones, just over 85% of them singletons. The sequencing sample was made of PBMCs or T cells enriched from blood (not recorded which). These TCRs come from a man between 40 and 49 years old who had recovered from COVID-19.

In DNA, the CDR3 is TGCGCCACCACCATAGCGGGAGGCCCGACCGGGGAGCTGTTTTTT. Residues: CATTIAGGPTGELFF. This chain connects TRBV5-1 to TRBJ2-2; 10 bases fit TRBD2. In germline, CDR1 is SGHRS, CDR2 YFSETQ. Trimming cost V 9 bases and J 5 bases; bases outside gene matches: 10. The CDR3 extends over 15 amino acids.

This clone was detected once. The chain combines TRBV4-1 with TRBJ2-1; TRBD2 aligns across 9 bases. V shed 4 bases and J 7 bases; nucleotides not matched to a gene: 17. CDR3 length: 18 amino acids. Germline V gene data show CDR1 as MGHRA and CDR2 as YSYEKL. Written as DNA, the CDR3 is TGCGCCAGCAGCCCCCTAGGGACTAGCAGCCCCCTCGCAAATGAGCAGTTCTTC. Protein sequence: CASSPLGTSSPLANEQFF.

This chain joins TRBV18 and TRBJ1-1, with 7 bases that match TRBD1. The CDR3 loop spans 13 amino acids. Trimming took 1 base from V and 10 from J; bases not matched to a gene: 6. The germline CDR1 and CDR2 sequences are KGHSH and LQKENI. CDR3 nucleotides: TGTGCCAGCTCACCACTCCTTTACAGGGGAGCTTTCTTT. This encodes CASSPLLYRGAFF.

Concerning this clone itself: In the same sample, other DNA sequences code for this CDR3. The chain couples TRBV7-2 to TRBJ2-3; tentatively, D is TRBD1 (5 bases). CDR1 is SGHTA, CDR2 FQGNSA, per germline. V lost 1 base and J lost 3, with 8 bases in between. This CDR3 spans 14 amino acids. The CDR3 DNA is TGTGCCAGCAGCTTAGGCGCAGGGACAGATACGCAGTATTTT. This encodes CASSLGAGTDTQYF.

The chain joins TRBV30 to TRBJ1-6; the D gene is possibly TRBD1 (6 bases). The CDR3 totals 15 residues. CDR1 and CDR2 from the germline V gene are GTSNPN and SVGIG (reference sequence). The CDR3 DNA follows: TGTGCTACACCGGGGAGGGGGGTAAGTAATTCACCCCTCCACTTT. This sequence encodes CATPGRGVSNSPLHF.

The V gene is TRBV5-1, the J gene TRBJ2-7; 12 bases match TRBD2. The V gene end was trimmed by 0 bases and the J gene end by 3 bases; junction bases not matched to a gene: 10. From germline, CDR1 is SGHRS and CDR2 YFSETQ. The CDR3 is made up of 18 amino acids. The CDR3 is CASSLVWASGGDIYEQYF. For the CDR3, the DNA is TGCGCCAGCAGCTTGGTCTGGGCTAGCGGGGGGGATATCTACGAGCAGTACTTC.